Listed below are T cell receptor beta chains from one sample, sequenced in a study of blood T cell repertoires in COVID-19. The method was immunoSEQ multiplex PCR; TCRdb's version includes in-frame clones alone and lacks a portion of them. The sample yields 50,000 or so clones, roughly four fifths seen once. The sample was peripheral blood. The source of these receptors is a man between 60 and 75 years old with active COVID-19. Each CDR3 is given with its conserved first and last residue. Fields, in order: V gene, D gene, J gene, CDR3 protein. D genes are given only for firm matches.

TRBV30	TRBD1	TRBJ1-2	CAWSLGTGGGYGYTF
TRBV4-1	-	TRBJ1-6	CASSQGGGDSPLHF
TRBV9	TRBD1	TRBJ2-5	CASSPLGQGGKETQYF
TRBV7-2	TRBD2	TRBJ2-7	CASSLESGGSYEQYF
TRBV6-5	TRBD1	TRBJ2-7	CASSYSGQGSYEQYF
TRBV6-5	TRBD2	TRBJ2-1	CASRGGSSSYNEQFF
TRBV28	TRBD1	TRBJ1-1	CASSFRRGQGTEAFF
TRBV18	-	TRBJ1-2	CASSHLDSNYGYTF
TRBV7-3	TRBD1	TRBJ2-2	CASRSTGANTGELFF
TRBV18	TRBD2	TRBJ2-7	CASSPEGAGGFGQFNF
TRBV6-2/TRBV6-3	TRBD1	TRBJ2-7	CASSPRGRLRNEQYF
TRBV6-5	TRBD1	TRBJ1-1	CASSFDRGMNTEAFF
TRBV20-1	-	TRBJ1-2	CSAREWDSF
TRBV7-8	TRBD1	TRBJ2-7	CASSSTRQGYEQYF
TRBV30	-	TRBJ2-6	CASKGRTGANVLTF
TRBV7-2	-	TRBJ2-7	CASSPRSYEQYF
TRBV5-1	-	TRBJ2-7	CASSLIGGQGAYEQYF
TRBV5-1	TRBD2	TRBJ2-7	CASSYGLAGDSYEQYF
TRBV12-3/TRBV12-4	-	TRBJ1-2	CASSYTGTYGYTF
TRBV11-2	TRBD1	TRBJ1-1	CASSQTGTTEAFF
TRBV7-3	TRBD2	TRBJ2-1	CASSQRLAGGNEQFF
TRBV5-1	TRBD2	TRBJ2-7	CASSGRTSGSLTYEQYF
TRBV7-8	TRBD2	TRBJ2-5	CASSPSGTMVETQYF
TRBV9	TRBD2	TRBJ2-5	CASSVSGSPHAGETQYF
TRBV3-1/TRBV3-2	-	TRBJ1-2	CASSQTTGNYGYTF
TRBV28	-	TRBJ1-1	CASRGARLGTEAFF
TRBV11-1	TRBD1	TRBJ1-2	CASSSRGTGSGYTF
TRBV3-1/TRBV3-2	TRBD1	TRBJ2-7	CASSRGQGVEQYF